This is a list of T cell receptor beta chains from one sample in a study of blood T cell repertoires in COVID-19. The repertoire was sequenced with immunoSEQ multiplex PCR; TCRdb's copy has only in-frame clones and lacks some. This sample has some 460,000 clones, with around 90% found just once. Input material: PBMCs or T cells enriched from blood (not recorded which). Every receptor here comes from a woman in her late teens or twenties with acute COVID-19. Each CDR3 is given with its conserved first and last residue. A D gene is named only where the DNA matches it firmly. Clone size, where shown, is once, few, many, or a class for clones that have expanded.

v_call: TRBV3-1/TRBV3-2; j_call: TRBJ2-7; clone_size: .; d_call: TRBD2; cdr3_aa: CASSQAGLAAHSYEQYF; cdr3_nt: TGTGCCAGCAGCCAGGCGGGACTAGCGGCCCACTCCTACGAGCAGTACTTC
v_call: TRBV19; j_call: TRBJ2-7; clone_size: .; d_call: .; cdr3_aa: CASSLASADEQYF; cdr3_nt: TGTGCCAGTAGTCTGGCTAGTGCTGACGAGCAGTACTTC
v_call: TRBV6-6; j_call: TRBJ2-7; clone_size: .; d_call: .; cdr3_aa: CASSYSGERTYEQYF; cdr3_nt: TGTGCCAGCAGTTACTCAGGGGAAAGGACCTACGAGCAGTACTTC
v_call: TRBV10-3; j_call: TRBJ1-1; clone_size: .; d_call: TRBD1; cdr3_aa: CAISGGQGGTEAFF; cdr3_nt: TGTGCCATCAGCGGGGGACAGGGGGGGACTGAAGCTTTCTTT
v_call: TRBV11-2; j_call: TRBJ2-1; clone_size: .; d_call: .; cdr3_aa: CASSLRDTFYNEQFF; cdr3_nt: TGTGCCAGCAGCTTACGGGACACCTTCTACAATGAGCAGTTCTTC
v_call: TRBV29-1; j_call: TRBJ2-1; clone_size: few; d_call: TRBD2; cdr3_aa: CSVGGGNEQFF; cdr3_nt: TGCAGCGTTGGGGGGGGCAATGAGCAGTTCTTC
v_call: TRBV29-1; j_call: TRBJ2-7; clone_size: .; d_call: TRBD2; cdr3_aa: CSVGLAGLSSYEQYF; cdr3_nt: TGCAGCGTAGGACTAGCGGGCCTCAGCTCCTACGAGCAGTACTTC
v_call: TRBV28; j_call: TRBJ1-5; clone_size: .; d_call: .; cdr3_aa: CASSLYRTVSNQPQHF; cdr3_nt: TGTGCCAGCAGTTTATACCGGACAGTAAGCAATCAGCCCCAGCATTTT
v_call: TRBV27; j_call: TRBJ1-5; clone_size: .; d_call: .; cdr3_aa: CASSKALDSNQPQHF; cdr3_nt: TGTGCCAGCAGTAAAGCTCTAGACAGCAATCAGCCCCAGCATTTT
v_call: TRBV5-1; j_call: TRBJ2-7; clone_size: .; d_call: .; cdr3_aa: CASSLSHEQYF; cdr3_nt: TGCGCCAGCAGCTTAAGCCACGAGCAGTACTTC
v_call: TRBV4-3; j_call: TRBJ2-1; clone_size: few; d_call: .; cdr3_aa: CASSQEQGSWFSYNEQFF; cdr3_nt: TGCGCCAGCAGCCAAGAGCAGGGTTCGTGGTTCTCCTACAATGAGCAGTTCTTC
v_call: TRBV11-1; j_call: TRBJ2-1; clone_size: .; d_call: TRBD1; cdr3_aa: CASSPGQGSYNEQFF; cdr3_nt: TGTGCCAGCAGCCCGGGACAGGGTTCCTACAATGAGCAGTTCTTC
v_call: TRBV7-2; j_call: TRBJ1-6; clone_size: .; d_call: TRBD1; cdr3_aa: CASSLQGARDSPLHF; cdr3_nt: TGTGCCAGCAGCTTACAGGGGGCGCGGGATTCACCCCTCCACTTT
v_call: TRBV7-8; j_call: TRBJ2-1; clone_size: .; d_call: TRBD2; cdr3_aa: CASSPEGLVYNEQFF; cdr3_nt: TGTGCCAGCAGCCCGGAAGGACTAGTCTACAATGAGCAGTTCTTC
v_call: TRBV2; j_call: TRBJ2-1; clone_size: few; d_call: .; cdr3_aa: CASRVSQIHEQFF; cdr3_nt: TGTGCCAGCAGGGTTAGTCAAATCCATGAGCAGTTCTTC
v_call: TRBV21-1; j_call: TRBJ1-2; clone_size: few; d_call: .; cdr3_aa: CATGQGVDYGYTF; cdr3_nt: TGTGCCACCGGACAGGGGGTGGACTATGGCTACACCTTC
v_call: TRBV7-9; j_call: TRBJ1-5; clone_size: .; d_call: TRBD1; cdr3_aa: CASSFTGDQPQHF; cdr3_nt: TGTGCCAGCAGCTTTACAGGGGATCAGCCCCAGCATTTT
v_call: TRBV6-5; j_call: TRBJ2-2; clone_size: few; d_call: .; cdr3_aa: CASRPGGESGELFF; cdr3_nt: TGTGCCAGCAGGCCGGGGGGCGAATCCGGGGAGCTGTTTTTT
v_call: TRBV18; j_call: TRBJ2-1; clone_size: .; d_call: .; cdr3_aa: CASSPKTGSLINEQFF; cdr3_nt: TGTGCCAGCTCACCGAAAACAGGTTCTCTCATCAATGAGCAGTTCTTC
v_call: TRBV10-2; j_call: TRBJ2-7; clone_size: once; d_call: TRBD1; cdr3_aa: CASEGQTTSYEQYF; cdr3_nt: TGCGCCAGCGAGGGACAGACTACCTCCTACGAGCAGTACTTC
v_call: TRBV12-5; j_call: TRBJ2-7; clone_size: .; d_call: .; cdr3_aa: CASGLVNSEQYF; cdr3_nt: TGTGCTAGTGGTTTGGTAAACTCCGAGCAGTACTTC
v_call: TRBV6-5; j_call: TRBJ1-1; clone_size: .; d_call: .; cdr3_aa: CASISDTNTEAFF; cdr3_nt: TGTGCCAGCATCTCGGACACGAACACTGAAGCTTTCTTT